What follows is one TCR beta chain and its context. What it recognizes is unknown. V trimming: 6 bases; J trimming: 0 bases; junction bases outside the gene matches: 8. Germline V gene data show CDR1 as WSHSY and CDR2 as SAAADI. CDR3 length equals 15 residues. This entry belongs to a study of cytomegalovirus exposure and HLA in healthy donors. Primers for the PCR totalled 60 Vbeta and 13 Jbeta. The method was immunoSEQ multiplex PCR; TCRdb's version includes in-frame clones alone and lacks a portion of them. The sample's table shows just over 80,000 clones. Study results and limitations: Presence/absence analyses rested on an assumption that sequencing depth was roughly uniform across donors. Prediction of most subjects' HLA-A and HLA-B alleles by TCR beta sequences was reportedly accurate.

The sample taken for sequencing was PBMCs. The chain carries TRBV10-2 and TRBJ2-7, with 7 bases fitting TRBD1. This clonotype originated in a woman aged 30 to 39 in good health and CMV-seronegative. CDR3 region: CASRDSQGSSYEQYF. CDR3 bases: TGCGCCAGCAGAGATTCACAGGGGAGCTCCTACGAGCAGTACTTC.